This note documents a single T cell receptor beta chain sequence. The antigen is unknown. Some clones are missing from TCRdb's copy, which holds only in-frame ones; the method was immunoSEQ multiplex PCR. Of 1.6 million or so clones listed, 97% to 99% are singletons. Trimming cost V 7 bases and J 2 bases, with 17 bases left between them. The CDR3 spans 15 residues. CDR1 SNHLY and CDR2 FYNNEI come from the germline V gene. These data are taken from a study of shared clonotypes between healthy human individuals. Regarding the study as a whole: Among non-shared clonotypes, generation probabilities were lower than among those shared by all four donors.

The sequence was obtained from a man aged 25-45 years in good health. This rearrangement joins TRBV2 to TRBJ2-5; a weak D match, TRBD2 (6 bases). Sequencing used naive CD4+ T cells sorted from blood. The subset: CD45RA+ positively selected. In nucleotides, the CDR3 is TGTGCCAGCACCCGTTTCTTTGCGGGACAAGAGACCCAGTACTTC. It specifies CASTRFFAGQETQYF.